This T cell receptor beta chain was sequenced in a study of identical twins. In the case of this clonotype: Its cognate antigen is unknown.

Unique molecular identifiers were in the cDNA, with template-switch universal primer binding. TCRdb redid the calling of the 5' RACE reads with MiXCR, one entry per CDR3 protein. The sample has 550,000 to 700,000 distinct CDR3 sequences, 21% seen once. The germline gives CDR1 LGHDT, CDR2 YNNKEL (reference sequence). CDR3 size: 17 residues. The junction had 7 bases not matched to a gene; V was cut back by 7 bases and J by 1 base. Findings and caveats of the study: Out-of-frame beta chain sequences displayed weaker excess sharing between twins. Cord blood beta clonotypes that were abundant carried fewer insertions, and memory repertoires showed no such trend.

Another study also made use of these data, one on T cells expressing NK-cell markers. This second study says: The CD3+CD56-NKG2C+ fraction of a handful of donors was also led by these clonotypes.

The sample comprised PBMCs. The receptor comes from a woman in her late teens or twenties in good health. The chain uses TRBV3-1 and TRBJ2-2; 12 bases match TRBD2. This CDR3 is CASKNLGLAGNTGELFF. Here the CDR3 DNA reads TGTGCCAGCAAGAACCTGGGACTAGCGGGGAACACCGGGGAGCTGTTTTTT. Full variable domain (rest looked up from reference TRBV3-1 and TRBJ2-2): DTAVSQTPKYLVTQMGNDKSIKCEQNLGHDTMYWYKQDSKKFLKIMFSYNNKELIINETVPNRFSPKSPDKAHLNLHINSLELGDSAVYFCASKNLGLAGNTGELFFGEGSRLTVL.